Shown below are 24 T cell receptor beta chains from a single sample sequenced in a study of blood T cell repertoires in COVID-19. Assay used: immunoSEQ multiplex PCR; TCRdb lists only in-frame clones, some missing. Of hundreds of thousands of clones listed, 70% to 90% are singletons. Sequenced sample: PBMCs or T cells enriched from blood (not recorded which). Every receptor here comes from a woman aged 60-75 years who had recovered from COVID-19.

This clone appeared once. The rearrangement uses TRBV6-5 and TRBJ2-3; D perhaps matches TRBD2 (6 bases). This CDR3 has 13 amino acids. Germline CDR1 reads MNHEY; CDR2 reads SVGAGI. Trimming removed 5 bases at V and 6 bases at J, with 12 bases between. CDR3 in DNA: TGTGCCAGCAGTCGGGATAGCGGTGATACGCAGTATTTT. Its protein is CASSRDSGDTQYF.

The chain employs TRBV7-2 and TRBJ2-5; TRBD2 aligns across 7 bases. The CDR3 spans 15 residues. Germline CDR1 SGHTA, CDR2 FQGNSA. V lost 5 bases to trimming and J lost 1 base; unmatched junction nucleotides: 7. The CDR3 DNA is TGTGCCAGCAGCCGGGGTCGGGGGGTCCAAGAGACCCAGTACTTC. Protein sequence: CASSRGRGVQETQYF. Complete variable domain (other parts from reference TRBV7-2 and TRBJ2-5): GAGVSQSPSNKVTEKGKDVELRCDPISGHTALYWYRQSLGQGLEFLIYFQGNSAPDKSGLPSDRFSAERTGGSVSTLTIQRTQQEDSAVYLCASSRGRGVQETQYFGPGTRLLVL.

The V and J genes are TRBV10-2 and TRBJ2-3, with 11 positions matching TRBD1. The V gene end was trimmed by 7 bases and the J gene end by 3 bases; junction bases not matched to a gene: 9. There are 16 residues in the CDR3. Per germline, CDR1 WSHSY and CDR2 SAAADI. CDR3 sequence (DNA): TGCGCCAGCACTACCCCCGGGACAGGGGGAACAGATACGCAGTATTTT. It is translated as CASTTPGTGGTDTQYF.

Comment on this clone: The sample holds other DNA sequences that translate to the same CDR3. The chain employs TRBV4-1 and TRBJ1-3, with unresolved D. The V gene's germline CDR1 is MGHRA and CDR2 YSYEKL. The CDR3 loop spans 16 amino acids. V was shortened by 0 bases and J by 0 bases, with 9 bases between the two germline ends. CDR3 DNA sequence: TGCGCCAGCAGCCAAGACGGGTCTCTCTCTGGAAACACCATATATTTT. Amino acids: CASSQDGSLSGNTIYF.

This chain connects TRBV7-6 to TRBJ2-1; 8 bases agree with TRBD1. The V gene's germline CDR1 is SGHVS and CDR2 FNYEAQ. The ends lost 5 bases at V and 8 bases at J; junction bases unmatched: 11. There are 15 residues in the CDR3. The CDR3 DNA reads as TGTGCCAGCAGCAGTCTACCCGGACAGGGTTATGAGCAGTTCTTC. This encodes CASSSLPGQGYEQFF.

The gene calls are TRBV4-1 and TRBJ1-4; D is unresolved. Per the germline V gene, CDR1 is MGHRA and CDR2 is YSYEKL. The ends were cut back, 3 bases at V and 5 bases at J, with 19 bases in the middle. The CDR3 has 17 residues. The CDR3 region has the DNA TGCGCCAGCAGCCAGACCTTGCAGGCTCGTAGGAATGAAAAACTGTTTTTT. Translating it yields CASSQTLQARRNEKLFF.

Only a few counts were recorded for this clone. The chain is built from TRBV6-5 and TRBJ1-5, with 12 bases lining up with TRBD1. The CDR3 runs 14 residues. V shed 6 bases and J 15 bases; nucleotides not matched to a gene: 12. CDR1 and CDR2 from the germline V gene are MNHEY and SVGAGI. Here the CDR3 reads CASSPGQGALLLHF. Here the CDR3 DNA reads TGTGCCAGCAGCCCGGGACAGGGGGCTCTATTATTGCATTTT.

The genes are TRBV3-1 (or the pseudogene TRBV3-2) and TRBJ1-5; 8 bases align to TRBD1. V was pared by 3 bases and J by 9 bases, with 7 bases of the junction left unmatched. This CDR3 is 14 amino acids long. Germline loops: CDR1 LGHDT, CDR2 YNNKEL (reference sequence). The CDR3 sequence: CASSHTPGGWPQHF. In DNA, the CDR3 is TGTGCCAGCAGCCATACTCCAGGGGGCTGGCCCCAGCATTTT.

J is TRBJ2-3 and V is TRBV2; 11 bases align to TRBD2. Germline loops: CDR1 SNHLY, CDR2 FYNNEI. With V trimmed by 4 bases and J by 5 bases, 8 bases remained unmatched. CDR3 size: 16 residues. The CDR3: CASSGFSGGALDTQYF. The DNA for the CDR3 is TGTGCCAGCAGTGGGTTTAGCGGGGGGGCGTTAGATACGCAGTATTTT.

The chain couples TRBV3-1 (or the pseudogene TRBV3-2) to TRBJ2-5; D remains unclear. Germline CDR1 reads LGHDT; CDR2 reads YNNKEL (reference sequence). The CDR3 contains 13 residues. Trimming took 3 bases from V and 2 from J, leaving 7 bases between them. The DNA for the CDR3 is TGTGCCAGCAGCCATTCCTCTCAAGAGACCCAGTACTTC. Translating gives CASSHSSQETQYF.

This chain uses TRBV19 with TRBJ2-5; 8 bases match TRBD1. Trimming removed 3 bases from V and 5 bases from J; junction bases left unmatched: 5. This CDR3 is built from 14 residues. Germline CDR1 LNHDA, CDR2 SQIVND (reference sequence). The CDR3: CASSIQGARETQYF. DNA of the CDR3: TGTGCCAGTAGTATTCAGGGGGCGAGGGAGACCCAGTACTTC.

This clone was detected only once. The CDR3 region is CASSQTGEKLFF. The CDR3 region has the DNA TGCGCCAGCAGTCAGACCGGGGAAAAACTGTTTTTT. The V gene is TRBV4-1, the J gene TRBJ1-4; D not certain. The CDR3 runs 12 residues. V shed 6 bases and J shed 8 bases, with 10 bases lying between them. Germline V CDR1 and CDR2: MGHRA, YSYEKL.

The rearrangement links TRBV5-5 to TRBJ2-3; D perhaps matches TRBD2 (6 bases). The V gene lost 4 bases and the J gene lost 4 bases, with 13 bases spanning the gap. CDR3 length: 14 amino acids. Germline CDR1 is SGHKS and CDR2 is YYEKEE (reference sequence). Here the CDR3 DNA reads TGTGCCAGCAGCCCCCCCGGGGGAGCAGATACGCAGTATTTT. Its translation is CASSPPGGADTQYF. Full variable domain (outside the CDR3, taken from reference TRBV5-5 and TRBJ2-3): DAGVTQSPTHLIKTRGQQVTLRCSPISGHKSVSWYQQVLGQGPQFIFQYYEKEERGRGNFPDRFSARQFPNYSSELNVNALLLGDSALYLCASSPPGGADTQYFGPGTRLTVL.

The genes are TRBV4-1 and TRBJ1-2; the match to TRBD1 covers 8 bases. V gave up 6 bases and J gave up 2 bases; unmatched junction bases: 5. The CDR3 extends over 14 amino acids. CDR1 is MGHRA, CDR2 YSYEKL, per germline. The CDR3 spells CASRHTGGNYGYTF. The CDR3 DNA reads TGCGCCAGCAGGCACACAGGGGGAAACTATGGCTACACCTTC.

The chain carries TRBV6-5 and TRBJ1-3; a weak D match, TRBD1 (5 bases). The CDR3 length is 15 residues. Between the trimmed V and J ends, which lost 0 bases and 2 bases, there was a span of 8 bases. CDR1 and CDR2 from the germline V gene are MNHEY and SVGAGI. The CDR3 nucleotides are TGTGCCAGCAGTTACTCGACCAGGGCTGGAAACACCATATATTTT. Protein sequence: CASSYSTRAGNTIYF.

The chain has TRBV14 and TRBJ1-2; D unresolved. Per germline, CDR1 SGHDN and CDR2 FVKESK. V was shortened by 0 bases and J by 3 bases, with 5 bases between the two germline ends. The CDR3 sequence is 13 residues long. CDR3 coding DNA: TGTGCCAGCAGCCAAGAGAGGCACTATGGCTACACCTTC. Translation gives CASSQERHYGYTF.

CDR3 region: CATSDTDRPIEGYTF. The CDR3 DNA reads TGTGCCACCAGTGATACTGACAGGCCCATTGAGGGCTACACCTTC. The chain links TRBV24-1 to TRBJ1-2; tentative D call: TRBD1 (6 bases). The CDR3 runs to 15 residues. Germline V lookup: CDR1 KGHDR, CDR2 SFDVKD. Trimming removed 3 bases at V and 8 bases at J, with 18 bases between.

This clone has just one count. The chain recombines TRBV6-5 with TRBJ1-1; 8 nucleotides line up with TRBD1. CDR3 length equals 14 residues. Germline-derived CDR1 and CDR2 are MNHEY and SVGAGI. After removal of 4 bases from V and 4 bases from J, the junction contained 5 bases not matched to a gene. CDR3 sequence: CASSSQGATTEAFF. The CDR3 DNA is TGTGCCAGCAGTTCCCAGGGGGCGACCACTGAAGCTTTCTTT.

This clone has more than one count but fewer than ten. The chain is built from TRBV5-8 and TRBJ1-3; weak D call: TRBD1 (6 bases). V dropped 4 bases and J dropped 2 bases, with 10 bases sitting between them. CDR1 is SGHTS, CDR2 YDEGEE, per germline. This CDR3 comprises 14 residues. CDR3 in DNA: TGTGCCAGCAGCAGGGGGTTCGCTGGAAACACCATATATTTT. It yields the protein CASSRGFAGNTIYF.

The table lists this clone with a few counts. The chain joins TRBV29-1 to TRBJ1-1; a weak D match, TRBD1 (5 bases). From germline, CDR1 is SQVTM and CDR2 ANQGSEA. The CDR3 extends over 12 amino acids. V lost 6 bases to trimming and J lost 4 bases, with 12 bases between them. The CDR3 loop is CSVGGVSTEAFF. The CDR3 DNA reads as TGCAGCGTGGGGGGTGTTAGCACTGAAGCTTTCTTT.

This sequence joins TRBV19 and TRBJ1-2, with TRBD1 as a possible D gene (5 bases). The CDR3 runs to 12 residues. Germline V gene sequence: CDR1 LNHDA, CDR2 SQIVND (reference sequence). V lost 11 bases to trimming and J lost 4 bases, with 14 bases between them. The chain's CDR3 is CAGHTGLYGYTF. The CDR3 nucleotides are TGTGCCGGCCATACAGGCCTCTATGGCTACACCTTC.

The rearrangement joins TRBV14 to TRBJ2-6; D may be TRBD2 (5 bases). Germline CDR1 and CDR2: SGHDN and FVKESK. The CDR3 covers 15 residues. The ends were cut back, 1 base at V and 3 bases at J, with 7 bases in the middle. The CDR3 region has the DNA TGTGCCAGCAGCCAAGTGGCGGGTGGGGCCAACGTCCTGACTTTC. Its protein product is CASSQVAGGANVLTF.

The chain has TRBV5-1 and TRBJ1-5; D might be TRBD1 (6 bases). Germline V CDR1 and CDR2: SGHRS, YFSETQ. V was pared by 2 bases and J by 7 bases, with 13 bases between. This CDR3 region has 14 residues. The CDR3 reads CASSFSGGSQPQHF. CDR3 coding DNA: TGCGCCAGCAGCTTCTCGGGGGGCAGCCAGCCCCAGCATTTT.

This clone occurred once. The chain is built from TRBV19 and TRBJ2-5; tentative D call: TRBD1 (6 bases). Trimming shortened V by 3 bases and J by 2 bases, and 10 bases separated the two germline ends. The CDR3 consists of 14 residues. Germline CDR1 is LNHDA and CDR2 is SQIVND (reference sequence). CDR3 region: CASSILDRQETQYF. CDR3 nucleotide sequence: TGTGCCAGTAGTATTTTGGACAGACAAGAGACCCAGTACTTC.